The rows below give T cell receptor beta chains drawn from one sample of a study of T cell repertoires in ileal Crohn's disease. Some clones are missing from TCRdb's copy, which holds only in-frame ones; the method was immunoSEQ multiplex PCR. The sample records over 15,000 clones, roughly 72% being singletons. The source material was ileal tissue. The receptors here all came from an adult with Crohn's disease. The CDR3 runs from the conserved cysteine through the conserved F or W. A D gene is named only where the DNA matches it firmly. Expanded clones get a size class; other rows say once, few or many, or leave the size out.

V: TRBV6-6; D: TRBD1; size: .; J: TRBJ1-2; CDR3: CASSRSARTGTNGYTF; DNA: TGTGCCAGCAGCCGTAGCGCTCGGACAGGGACCAATGGCTACACCTTC
V: TRBV15; D: .; size: .; J: TRBJ1-1; CDR3: CATSRDRVHTEAFF; DNA: TGTGCCACCAGCAGAGACAGGGTGCACACTGAAGCTTTCTTT
V: TRBV6-6; D: .; size: .; J: TRBJ1-5; CDR3: CASNQGQNFLPQHF; DNA: TGTGCCAGCAATCAAGGACAAAATTTTCTGCCCCAGCATTTT
V: TRBV12-5; D: TRBD1; size: once; J: TRBJ1-1; CDR3: CASGSRDRGLNTEAFF; DNA: TGTGCTAGTGGTTCCCGGGACAGGGGCTTGAACACTGAAGCTTTCTTT
V: TRBV7-6; D: .; size: .; J: TRBJ1-3; CDR3: CASSSEGNTIYF; DNA: TGTGCCAGCAGCTCAGAAGGAAACACCATATATTTT
V: TRBV2; D: .; size: .; J: TRBJ2-1; CDR3: CASSGHNEQFF; DNA: TGTGCCAGCAGTGGGCACAATGAGCAGTTCTTC
V: TRBV30; D: TRBD1; size: .; J: TRBJ1-2; CDR3: CAWRQGAGGYTF; DNA: TGTGCCTGGAGGCAGGGGGCAGGGGGCTACACCTTC
V: TRBV7-8; D: .; size: .; J: TRBJ2-1; CDR3: CASSPGVTGLSYNEQFF; DNA: TGTGCCAGCAGCCCGGGAGTGACAGGGCTTTCCTACAATGAGCAGTTCTTC
V: TRBV19; D: TRBD2; size: .; J: TRBJ2-3; CDR3: CASSIRISGDGTDTQYF; DNA: TGTGCCAGTAGTATACGGATAAGCGGGGATGGCACAGATACGCAGTATTTT
V: TRBV2; D: .; size: .; J: TRBJ2-7; CDR3: CASKAGISYEQYF; DNA: TGTGCCAGCAAGGCAGGGATCTCCTACGAGCAGTACTTC
V: TRBV19; D: TRBD1; size: .; J: TRBJ1-5; CDR3: CASRKQGPLYSNQPQHF; DNA: TGTGCCAGTAGGAAACAGGGGCCCCTATATAGCAATCAGCCCCAGCATTTT
V: TRBV6-5; D: .; size: .; J: TRBJ1-6; CDR3: CASSLWGRDNSPLHF; DNA: TGTGCCAGCAGCCTATGGGGGAGGGATAATTCACCCCTCCACTTT